The rows below give T cell receptor beta chains drawn from one sample of a study of response to subunit inactivated influenza vaccine. Each CDR3 protein is one row after TCRdb ran MiXCR on the RT-PCR reads. The table includes around 490,000 distinct CDR3 sequences, around 8% detected once. The sequenced sample was PBMCs from blood, obtained approximately 25 months after vaccination. These receptor sequences come from a man aged 45 to 70 who received an inactivated influenza vaccine. Both conserved end residues are part of each CDR3. The order of the fields is clone size, V gene, J gene, D gene, CDR3 DNA, CDR3 protein. A D gene is named only where the DNA matches it firmly. Size is stated for part of the rows, as once, few or many counts, or as a class when the clone is expanded.

>few|TRBV20-1|TRBJ2-3|-
TGCAGTGCTAGGCGGGACACCTACACAGATACGCAGTATTTT
CSARRDTYTDTQYF
>few|TRBV7-6|TRBJ2-3|TRBD2
TGTGCCAGCAGCTTACTAGCGGACACTAGCACAGATACGCAGTATTTT
CASSLLADTSTDTQYF
>-|TRBV7-8|TRBJ1-2|-
TGTGCCAGCAGCTTAGCGGGACGGACAGAGGGATATGGCTACACCTTC
CASSLAGRTEGYGYTF
>many|TRBV4-2|TRBJ2-2|-
TGTGCCAGCAGCCTCGGAGGAGGACTCGTCACCGGGGAGCTGTTTTTT
CASSLGGGLVTGELFF
>many|TRBV12-3/TRBV12-4|TRBJ2-7|-
TGTGCCAGCAGTTCTTTGACATACTTCTACGAGCAGTACTTC
CASSSLTYFYEQYF
>-|TRBV18|TRBJ2-1|TRBD2
TGTGCCAGCTCCCGCCCCGGACTAGCAATCAATGAGCAGTTCTTC
CASSRPGLAINEQFF
>-|TRBV18|TRBJ2-7|-
TGTGCCAGCTCACCATCGACAGGAATAAACTACGAGCAGTACTTC
CASSPSTGINYEQYF
>-|TRBV29-1|TRBJ2-1|TRBD2
TGCAGCGTTGAAGGACAGGGGGCGTTTAAGACTAGCGGGGGGAAGGAAAGCTCCTACAATGAGCAGTTCTTC
CSVEGQGAFKTSGGKESSYNEQFF
>many|TRBV18|TRBJ2-6|-
TGTGCCAGCTCACCAAGGATACCAGGACAGACCTCTGGGGCCAACGTCCTGACTTTC
CASSPRIPGQTSGANVLTF
>few|TRBV7-9|TRBJ2-7|TRBD1
TGTGCCAGCAGCTCCCTTTGGGACAGGGTTGACGAGCAGTACTTC
CASSSLWDRVDEQYF
>-|TRBV2|TRBJ1-1|-
TGTGCCAGCAGAGTTGAGGGGCGGGGGCCGGCTGAAGCTTTCTTT
CASRVEGRGPAEAFF
>few|TRBV20-1|TRBJ2-7|-
TGCAGTGCTAGAGATCTGCTGCGGTACGAGCAGTACTTC
CSARDLLRYEQYF
>many|TRBV29-1|TRBJ2-7|-
TGCAGCGTTGAAGGGCCATCTCCCTACGAGCAGTACTTC
CSVEGPSPYEQYF
>few|TRBV7-2|TRBJ1-2|-
TGTGCCAGCAGCGCGGGACTAGCCCGGGTTGGTGGCTACACCTTC
CASSAGLARVGGYTF
>many|TRBV6-4|TRBJ2-3|TRBD2
TGTGCCAGCAGTGGGGTAGCGGGAAAAGAAGATACGCAGTATTTT
CASSGVAGKEDTQYF
>many|TRBV5-1|TRBJ2-7|TRBD1
TGCGCCAGCAGCTTGGACAGGGGGTCCGAGCAGTACTTC
CASSLDRGSEQYF
>many|TRBV12-3/TRBV12-4|TRBJ2-2|-
TGTGCCAGCAGTTTAACTGGGGACACCGGGGAGCTGTTTTTT
CASSLTGDTGELFF
>-|TRBV6-1|TRBJ1-2|-
TGTGCCAGCAGGGGGACTCCCCCTAACTATGGCTACACCTTC
CASRGTPPNYGYTF
>-|TRBV20-1|TRBJ2-7|-
TGCAGTGCTAGGTCTCCAACAATTGACTACGAGCAGTACTTC
CSARSPTIDYEQYF
>many|TRBV7-2|TRBJ2-1|-
TGTGCCAGCAGCTTAGATATGGGTGGCTCCTACAATGAGCAGTTCTTC
CASSLDMGGSYNEQFF
>many|TRBV12-3/TRBV12-4|TRBJ1-1|-
TGTGCCAGCAGTTTTTGGGGAGAAGCTTTCTTT
CASSFWGEAFF
>-|TRBV6-6|TRBJ1-1|-
TGTGCCTTTTCACAGGGAATGAACACTGAAGCTTTCTTT
CAFSQGMNTEAFF